Listed below are T cell receptor beta chains from one sample, sequenced in a study of tissue T cells after allogeneic stem cell transplantation. Measured with immunoSEQ multiplex PCR; TCRdb has only the in-frame clones, and not every one. Here the sample spans about 26,000 clones, about 90% being singletons. The sequencing here drew on blood, taken before transplantation. The source is a male donor older than 55 who later had graft-versus-host disease after an allogeneic stem cell transplant. The CDR3 runs from the conserved cysteine through the conserved F or W. The D gene is left open where the match is weak. The size entry is marked missing in some rows and otherwise reads once, few, many or a size class.

>.|TRBJ1-5|TRBV27|.
TGTGCCAGCAGTGCCCAGGAGGGGGTGCGCAATCAGCCCCAGCATTTT
CASSAQEGVRNQPQHF
>.|TRBJ2-3|TRBV24-1|.
TGTGCCACCAGTGAAAGTGGCGGGCGCGGCACAGATACGCAGTATTTT
CATSESGGRGTDTQYF
>.|TRBJ1-2|TRBV11-2|.
TGTGCCAGCAGCTCCGTACGTGGGGCACACGCTAACTATGGCTACACCTTC
CASSSVRGAHANYGYTF
>.|TRBJ2-1|TRBV5-1|TRBD2
TGCGCCAGCAGCCCAACACTAGCGGGAGGGCGGAATGAGCAGTTCTTC
CASSPTLAGGRNEQFF
>.|TRBJ1-6|TRBV19|.
TGTGCCAGTAGTAAAAGAGACATTTATTCACCCCTCCACTTT
CASSKRDIYSPLHF
>.|TRBJ2-3|TRBV7-9|TRBD2
TGTGCCAGCAGCTTCAGCGGGAGGGCCGATACGCAGTATTTT
CASSFSGRADTQYF
>.|TRBJ1-1|TRBV6-5|.
TGTGCCGGAACGACCCTCCCGAACACTGAAGCTTTCTTT
CAGTTLPNTEAFF
>.|TRBJ2-1|TRBV27|.
TGTGCCAGCAGTTTTCCAGGAAACAATGAGCAGTTCTTC
CASSFPGNNEQFF
>once|TRBJ1-1|TRBV7-2|.
TGTGCCAGCAGCTTAGACTTGGTAGGGGACACTGAAGCTTTCTTT
CASSLDLVGDTEAFF
>.|TRBJ2-1|TRBV18|TRBD2
TGTGCCAGCTCACTATCGGGAGCGGGGGGCGTCGATGAGCAGTTCTTC
CASSLSGAGGVDEQFF
>.|TRBJ2-7|TRBV9|TRBD2
TGTGCCAGCAGCGTAGTTAGAGTGGTGGCTAGCGGTTTATCCTACGAGCAGTACTTC
CASSVVRVVASGLSYEQYF
>.|TRBJ2-3|TRBV7-6|.
TGTGCCAGCAGCTTAACGGCCAGCACAGATACGCAGTATTTT
CASSLTASTDTQYF
>.|TRBJ2-7|TRBV6-1|TRBD2
TGTGCCAGCAGTGAAGGGACTAGCGGGTCCTACGAGCAGTACTTC
CASSEGTSGSYEQYF
>.|TRBJ1-2|TRBV19|.
TGTGCCAGTAGTCTGTCGGGCAGGGGCATTAACTATGGCTACACCTTC
CASSLSGRGINYGYTF
>once|TRBJ2-7|TRBV5-6|TRBD1
TGTGCCAGCAGCCTACCGGGACAGGGGTACGAGCAGTACTTC
CASSLPGQGYEQYF
>.|TRBJ2-7|TRBV14|TRBD2
TGTGCCAGCAGCCAAGTTCTAGCGGCTTACGAGCAGTACTTC
CASSQVLAAYEQYF
>once|TRBJ2-1|TRBV5-4|TRBD1
TGTGCCAGCAGCTATACAGGGGGAAGCAATGAGCAGTTCTTC
CASSYTGGSNEQFF
>.|TRBJ1-1|TRBV19|TRBD1
TGTGCCAGTATGATGACAGGGTTGAGCACTGAAGCTTTCTTT
CASMMTGLSTEAFF
>.|TRBJ1-1|TRBV9|.
TGTGCCAGCAGCGGTACAGCGAACACTGAAGCTTTCTTT
CASSGTANTEAFF
>once|TRBJ2-1|TRBV21-1|.
TGTGCCAGCAGTCGAAGGGGGGACCGGAACAATGAGCAGTTCTTC
CASSRRGDRNNEQFF
>.|TRBJ2-2|TRBV2|TRBD2
TGTGCCAGCAGCGCACTAGCGGGAGACACCGGGGAGCTGTTTTTT
CASSALAGDTGELFF
>once|TRBJ1-1|TRBV7-2|.
TGTGCCAGCAGCTTACAGACGAACACTGAAGCTTTCTTT
CASSLQTNTEAFF
>.|TRBJ1-3|TRBV7-2|.
TGTGCCAGCAGCTTAGCTCGGGGGACTGGAAACACCATATATTTT
CASSLARGTGNTIYF
>.|TRBJ2-7|TRBV5-1|.
TGCGCCAGCAGCCGGGACACCACCTACGAGCAGTACTTC
CASSRDTTYEQYF
>.|TRBJ1-2|TRBV7-2|.
TGTGCCAGCAGCTTTGGTCGGGTGCTTTCGGGCTACACCTTC
CASSFGRVLSGYTF
>.|TRBJ2-7|TRBV4-2|.
TGTGCCAGCAGCCAAGAGTGGGAGACTAGGGTCTACGAGCAGTACTTC
CASSQEWETRVYEQYF
>.|TRBJ2-1|TRBV7-2|.
TGTGCCAGCAGCTTAGGGGTGAACAATGAGCAGTTCTTC
CASSLGVNNEQFF
>.|TRBJ2-2|TRBV6-4|.
TGTGCCACCCTAGGGCAGGGAAGGACCGGGGAGCTGTTTTTT
CATLGQGRTGELFF
>.|TRBJ1-1|TRBV3-1/TRBV3-2|.
TGTGCCAGCAGCTCCAGCCAGAATATTGAATCGGCAGTGAACACTGAAGCTTTCTTT
CASSSSQNIESAVNTEAFF
>once|TRBJ2-1|TRBV14|.
TGTGCCAGCAGCCAAGGGCAGGGGAACTACAATGAGCAGTTCTTC
CASSQGQGNYNEQFF
>.|TRBJ2-7|TRBV3-1/TRBV3-2|TRBD1
TGTGCCAGCAGCCGGGACAGGATCGGAACCTACGAGCAGTACTTC
CASSRDRIGTYEQYF
>.|TRBJ1-5|TRBV6-4|.
TGTGCCAGCAGCCACGGGGGGAATCAGCCCCAGCATTTT
CASSHGGNQPQHF
>.|TRBJ2-5|TRBV14|.
TGTGCCAGCAGGTCCGGACAGAAGGGAGAGACCCAGTACTTC
CASRSGQKGETQYF
>.|TRBJ1-1|TRBV2|.
TGTGCCAGCAGTGCTGGAGGGTTAGAAAAAGCTTTCTTT
CASSAGGLEKAFF
>.|TRBJ2-5|TRBV5-1|TRBD2
TGCGCCAGCAGCTTGGGGTCTAGTAGCGGGGGGGCCGGTGAGACCCAGTACTTC
CASSLGSSSGGAGETQYF
>.|TRBJ2-3|TRBV6-5|.
TGTGCCAGCAGCCTTACAGATACGCAGTATTTT
CASSLTDTQYF
>.|TRBJ2-5|TRBV7-3|.
TGTGCCAGCAGCTTGTCAGGGAGGGAGACCCAGTACTTC
CASSLSGRETQYF
>.|TRBJ1-2|TRBV7-2|.
TGTGCCAGCAGCTTAAACTATGGCTACACCTTC
CASSLNYGYTF
>.|TRBJ2-7|TRBV3-1/TRBV3-2|.
TGTGCCAGCAGCCAATCTAGTCTTTTCGGGGGTTTCTACGAGCAGTACTTC
CASSQSSLFGGFYEQYF